The sample holds many counts of the clone carrying this TCR beta chain. What it recognizes is unknown. TCRdb itself ran the 5' RACE reads through MiXCR, one entry per CDR3 protein. The sample has 34,000 or so distinct CDR3 sequences, under 8% seen once; the top ten hold about 32%. These data come from a study of T-cell memory formation after mild COVID-19. Study observations and caveats: In pre-infection memory, a portion of responding clones appeared, which suggested that cross-reactive memory joined.

The V end lost 6 bases, the J end lost 2 bases, and 15 bases lay between the germline ends. There are 14 residues in the CDR3. From germline, CDR1 is SQVTM and CDR2 ANQGSEA. The chain is built from TRBV29-1 and TRBJ2-3, with D possibly matching TRBD2 (6 bases). Sequencing input: PBMCs or a T cell subset sorted from them (not recorded which). The TCR sequence derives from a man between 18 and 29 years old who had mild COVID-19 (a few samples of this study predate the infection). Cell type and time point are not known. The DNA for the CDR3 is TGCAGCGTCCGGCGGGGAACCGCCACAGATACGCAGTATTTT. Protein product: CSVRRGTATDTQYF.